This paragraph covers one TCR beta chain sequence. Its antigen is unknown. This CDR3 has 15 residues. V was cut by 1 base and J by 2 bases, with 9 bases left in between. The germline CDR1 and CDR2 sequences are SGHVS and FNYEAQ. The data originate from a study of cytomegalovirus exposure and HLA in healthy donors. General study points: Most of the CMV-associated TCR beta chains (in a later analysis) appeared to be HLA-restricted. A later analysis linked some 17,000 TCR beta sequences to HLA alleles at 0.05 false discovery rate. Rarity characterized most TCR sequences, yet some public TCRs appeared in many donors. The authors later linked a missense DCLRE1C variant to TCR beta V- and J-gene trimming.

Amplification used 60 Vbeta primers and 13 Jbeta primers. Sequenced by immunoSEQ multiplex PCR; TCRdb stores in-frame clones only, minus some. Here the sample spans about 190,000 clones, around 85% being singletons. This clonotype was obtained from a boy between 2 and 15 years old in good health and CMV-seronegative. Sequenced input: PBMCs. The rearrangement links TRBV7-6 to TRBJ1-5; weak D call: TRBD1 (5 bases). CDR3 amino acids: CASSLGGGGNQPQHF. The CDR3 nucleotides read TGTGCCAGCAGCTTAGGCGGGGGAGGCAATCAGCCCCAGCATTTT.